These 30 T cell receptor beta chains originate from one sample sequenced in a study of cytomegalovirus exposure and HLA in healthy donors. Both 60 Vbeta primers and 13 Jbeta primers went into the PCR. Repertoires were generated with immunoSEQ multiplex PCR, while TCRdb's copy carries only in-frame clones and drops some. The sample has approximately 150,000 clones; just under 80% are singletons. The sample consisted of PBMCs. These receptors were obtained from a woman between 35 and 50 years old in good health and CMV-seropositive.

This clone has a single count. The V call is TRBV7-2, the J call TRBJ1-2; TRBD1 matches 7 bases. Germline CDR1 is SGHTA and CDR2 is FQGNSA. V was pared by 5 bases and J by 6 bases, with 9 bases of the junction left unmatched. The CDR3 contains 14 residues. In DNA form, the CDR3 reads TGTGCCAGCAGCCGCCGACAGGGTGTGGATGGCTACACCTTC. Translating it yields CASSRRQGVDGYTF.

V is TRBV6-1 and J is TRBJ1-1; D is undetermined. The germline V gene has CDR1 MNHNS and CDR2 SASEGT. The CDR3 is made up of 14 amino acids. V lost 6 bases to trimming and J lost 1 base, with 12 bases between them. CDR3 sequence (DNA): TGTGCCAGCAGATTAGACAAACCGAACACTGAAGCTTTCTTT. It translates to CASRLDKPNTEAFF.

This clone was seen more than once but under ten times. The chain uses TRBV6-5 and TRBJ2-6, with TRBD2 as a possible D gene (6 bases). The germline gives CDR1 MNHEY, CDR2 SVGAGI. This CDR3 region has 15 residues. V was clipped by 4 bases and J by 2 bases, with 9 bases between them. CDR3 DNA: TGTGCCAGCAGTTTGGGGGGTACTGGGGCCAACGTCCTGACTTTC. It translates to CASSLGGTGANVLTF.

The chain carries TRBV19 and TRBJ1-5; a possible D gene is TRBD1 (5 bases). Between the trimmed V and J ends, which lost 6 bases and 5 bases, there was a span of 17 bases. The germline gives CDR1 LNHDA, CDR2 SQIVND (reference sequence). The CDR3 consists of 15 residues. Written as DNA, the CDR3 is TGTGCCAGTAGCCGTTCGGGGGTGAGGTATCAGCCCCAGCATTTT. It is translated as CASSRSGVRYQPQHF.

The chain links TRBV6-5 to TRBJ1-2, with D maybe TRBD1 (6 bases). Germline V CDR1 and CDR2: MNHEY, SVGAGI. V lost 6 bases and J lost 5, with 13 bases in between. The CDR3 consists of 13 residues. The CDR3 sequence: CASSNRAPYGYTF. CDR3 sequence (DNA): TGTGCCAGCAGCAACAGGGCGCCGTATGGCTACACCTTC.

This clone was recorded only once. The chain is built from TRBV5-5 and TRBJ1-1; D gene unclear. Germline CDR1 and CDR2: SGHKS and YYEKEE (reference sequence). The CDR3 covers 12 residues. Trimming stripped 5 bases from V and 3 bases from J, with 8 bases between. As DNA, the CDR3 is TGTGCCAGCAGTTGGGCTTACACTGAAGCTTTCTTT. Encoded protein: CASSWAYTEAFF.

CDR3 region: CSVRDRADGYTF. In DNA, the CDR3 is TGCAGCGTGCGGGACAGGGCGGATGGCTACACCTTC. The chain carries TRBV29-1 and TRBJ1-2; the match to TRBD1 covers 9 bases. Germline CDR1 reads SQVTM; CDR2 reads ANQGSEA. There are 12 residues in the CDR3. V lost 6 bases to trimming and J lost 6 bases; unmatched junction nucleotides: 5.

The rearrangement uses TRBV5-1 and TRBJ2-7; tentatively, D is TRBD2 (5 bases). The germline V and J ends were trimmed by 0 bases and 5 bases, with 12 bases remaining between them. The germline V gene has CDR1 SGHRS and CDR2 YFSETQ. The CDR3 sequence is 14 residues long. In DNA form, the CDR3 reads TGCGCCAGCAGCTTGGAAACTAGAGGCGACGAGCAGTACTTC. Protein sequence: CASSLETRGDEQYF.

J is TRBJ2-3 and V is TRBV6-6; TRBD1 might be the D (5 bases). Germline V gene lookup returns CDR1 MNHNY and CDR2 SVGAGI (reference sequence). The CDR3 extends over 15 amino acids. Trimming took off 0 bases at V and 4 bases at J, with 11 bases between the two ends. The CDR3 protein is CASSYSQLGADTQYF. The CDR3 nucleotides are TGTGCCAGCAGTTACTCCCAGCTAGGGGCAGATACGCAGTATTTT.

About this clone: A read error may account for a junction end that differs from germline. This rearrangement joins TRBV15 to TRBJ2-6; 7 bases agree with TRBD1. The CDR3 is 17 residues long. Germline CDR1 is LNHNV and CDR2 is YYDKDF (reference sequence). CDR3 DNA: TGTGCCACCAGCAGATTCCTAACAGGGGCTGGGGCCAACGGCCTGACTTTC. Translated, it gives CATSRFLTGAGANGLTF.

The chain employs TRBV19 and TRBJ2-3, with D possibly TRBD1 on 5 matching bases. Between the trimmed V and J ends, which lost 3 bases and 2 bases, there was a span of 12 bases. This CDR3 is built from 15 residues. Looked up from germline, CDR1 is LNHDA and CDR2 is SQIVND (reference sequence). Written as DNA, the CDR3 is TGTGCCAGTAGTATTTCTCCAGGGCCCACAGATACGCAGTATTTT. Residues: CASSISPGPTDTQYF.

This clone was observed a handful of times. CDR3 protein: CASRTTGGNTEAFF. In DNA form, the CDR3 reads TGTGCCAGCAGGACGACAGGGGGCAATACTGAAGCTTTCTTT. V usage is TRBV6-6 and J usage is TRBJ1-1, with 10 bases aligning to TRBD1. The CDR3 is made up of 14 amino acids. Germline V gene data show CDR1 as MNHNY and CDR2 as SVGAGI (reference sequence). The V segment lost 6 bases and the J segment 5 bases; nucleotides outside the gene matches: 6.

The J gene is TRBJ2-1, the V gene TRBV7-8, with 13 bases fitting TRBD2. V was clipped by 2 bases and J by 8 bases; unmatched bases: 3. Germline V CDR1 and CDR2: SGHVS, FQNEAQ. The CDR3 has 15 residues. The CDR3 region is CASSLRLAGGYEQFF. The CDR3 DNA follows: TGTGCCAGCAGCTTAAGACTAGCGGGGGGATATGAGCAGTTCTTC. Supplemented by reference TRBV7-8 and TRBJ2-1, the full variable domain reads GAGVSQSPRYKVAKRGQDVALRCDPISGHVSLFWYQQALGQGPEFLTYFQNEAQLDKSGLPSDRFFAERPEGSVSTLKIQRTQQEDSAVYLCASSLRLAGGYEQFFGPGTRLTVL.

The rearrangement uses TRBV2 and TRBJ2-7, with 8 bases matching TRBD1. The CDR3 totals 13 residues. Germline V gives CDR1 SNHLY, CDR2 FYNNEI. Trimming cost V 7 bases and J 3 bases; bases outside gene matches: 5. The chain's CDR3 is CASTKTGVYEQYF. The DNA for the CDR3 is TGTGCCAGCACCAAGACAGGGGTCTACGAGCAGTACTTC. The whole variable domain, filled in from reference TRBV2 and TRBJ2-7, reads EPEVTQTPSHQVTQMGQEVILRCVPISNHLYFYWYRQILGQKVEFLVSFYNNEISEKSEIFDDQFSVERPDGSNFTLKIRSTKLEDSAMYFCASTKTGVYEQYFGPGTRLTVT.

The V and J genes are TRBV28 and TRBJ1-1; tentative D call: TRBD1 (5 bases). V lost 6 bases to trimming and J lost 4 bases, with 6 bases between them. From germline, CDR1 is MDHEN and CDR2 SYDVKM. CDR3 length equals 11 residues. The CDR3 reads CASRGRTEAFF. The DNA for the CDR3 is TGTGCCAGCAGGGGGCGCACTGAAGCTTTCTTT.

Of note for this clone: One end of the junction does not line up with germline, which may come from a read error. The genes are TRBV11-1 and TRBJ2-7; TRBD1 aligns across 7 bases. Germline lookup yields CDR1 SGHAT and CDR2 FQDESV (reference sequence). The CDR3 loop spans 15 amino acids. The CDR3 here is CASSRWGQSSYGQYF. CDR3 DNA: TGTGCCAGCAGCCGTTGGGGACAGAGCTCCTACGGGCAGTACTTC.

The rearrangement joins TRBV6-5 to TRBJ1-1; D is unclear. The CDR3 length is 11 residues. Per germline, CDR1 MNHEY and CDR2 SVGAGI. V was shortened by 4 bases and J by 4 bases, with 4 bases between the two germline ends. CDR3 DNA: TGTGCCAGCAGTTCCGGCACTGAAGCTTTCTTT. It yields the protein CASSSGTEAFF.

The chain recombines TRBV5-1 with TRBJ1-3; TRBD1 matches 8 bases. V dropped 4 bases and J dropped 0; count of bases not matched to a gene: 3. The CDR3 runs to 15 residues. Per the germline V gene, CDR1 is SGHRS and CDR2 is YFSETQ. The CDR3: CASSGDRGSGNTIYF. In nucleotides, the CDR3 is TGCGCCAGCAGCGGAGACAGGGGCTCTGGAAACACCATATATTTT.

The CDR3: CAWSEGLTRSGQFF. The CDR3 coding sequence is TGTGCCTGGAGTGAGGGACTAACTCGGTCAGGTCAGTTCTTC. This chain connects TRBV30 to TRBJ2-1, with 7 bases aligning to TRBD2. CDR1 is GTSNPN, CDR2 SVGIG, per germline (reference sequence). The junction had 13 bases not matched to a gene; V was cut back by 1 base and J by 13 bases. The length of the CDR3 is 14 residues. The entire variable domain, with the rest obtained from reference TRBV30 and TRBJ2-1, is as follows: SQTIHQWPATLVQPVGSPLSLECTVEGTSNPNLYWYRQAAGRGLQLLFYSVGIGQISSEVPQNLSASRPQDRQFILSSKKLLLSDSGFYLCAWSEGLTRSGQFFGPGTRLTVL.

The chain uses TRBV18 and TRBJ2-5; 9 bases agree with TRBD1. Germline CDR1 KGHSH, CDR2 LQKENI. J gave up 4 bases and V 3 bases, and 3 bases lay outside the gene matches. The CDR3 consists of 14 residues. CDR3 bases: TGTGCCAGCTCACCTACAGGGGGCGTAGAGACCCAGTACTTC. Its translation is CASSPTGGVETQYF. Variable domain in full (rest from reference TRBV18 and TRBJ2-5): NAGVMQNPRHLVRRRGQEARLRCSPMKGHSHVYWYRQLPEEGLKFMVYLQKENIIDESGMPKERFSAEFPKEGPSILRIQQVVRGDSAAYFCASSPTGGVETQYFGPGTRLLVL.

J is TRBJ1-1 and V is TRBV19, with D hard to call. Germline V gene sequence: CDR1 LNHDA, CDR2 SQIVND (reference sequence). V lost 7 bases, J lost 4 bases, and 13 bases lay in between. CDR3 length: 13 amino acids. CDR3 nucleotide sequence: TGTGCCAGTATGATAAGAGGAGTCACTGAAGCTTTCTTT. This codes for CASMIRGVTEAFF.

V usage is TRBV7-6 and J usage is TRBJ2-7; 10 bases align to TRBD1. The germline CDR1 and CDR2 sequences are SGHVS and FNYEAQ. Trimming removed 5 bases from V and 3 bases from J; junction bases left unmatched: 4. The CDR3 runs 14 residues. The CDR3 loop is CASSHGTGDYEQYF. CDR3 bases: TGTGCCAGCAGCCACGGGACAGGGGACTACGAGCAGTACTTC.

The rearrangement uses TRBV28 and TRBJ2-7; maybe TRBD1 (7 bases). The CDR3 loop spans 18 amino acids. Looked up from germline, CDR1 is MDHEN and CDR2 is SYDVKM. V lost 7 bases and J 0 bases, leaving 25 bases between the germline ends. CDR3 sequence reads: CASNESGGGRYNSYEQYF. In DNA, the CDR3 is TGTGCCAGCAATGAGAGTGGAGGGGGCCGATACAACTCCTACGAGCAGTACTTC. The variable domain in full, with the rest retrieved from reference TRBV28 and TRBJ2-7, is DVKVTQSSRYLVKRTGEKVFLECVQDMDHENMFWYRQDPGLGLRLIYFSYDVKMKEKGDIPEGYSVSREKKERFSLILESASTNQTSMYLCASNESGGGRYNSYEQYFGPGTRLTVT.

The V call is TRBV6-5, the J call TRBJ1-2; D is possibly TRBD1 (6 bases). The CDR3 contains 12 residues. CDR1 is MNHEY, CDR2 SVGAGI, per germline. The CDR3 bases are TGTGCAACCCTTGGGGGGGCGCTCGGCTACACCTTC. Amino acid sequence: CATLGGALGYTF.

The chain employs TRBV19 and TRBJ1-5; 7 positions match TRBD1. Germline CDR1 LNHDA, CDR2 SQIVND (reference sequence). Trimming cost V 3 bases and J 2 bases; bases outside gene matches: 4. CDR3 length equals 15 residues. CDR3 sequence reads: CASSILGTGNQPQHF. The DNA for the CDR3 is TGTGCCAGTAGTATCCTCGGGACAGGCAATCAGCCCCAGCATTTT.

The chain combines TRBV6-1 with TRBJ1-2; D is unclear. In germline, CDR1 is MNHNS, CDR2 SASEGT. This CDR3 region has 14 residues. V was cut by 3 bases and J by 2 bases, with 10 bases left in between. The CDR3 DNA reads TGTGCCAGCAGTGATACATACAGCAACTATGGCTACACCTTC. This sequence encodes CASSDTYSNYGYTF.

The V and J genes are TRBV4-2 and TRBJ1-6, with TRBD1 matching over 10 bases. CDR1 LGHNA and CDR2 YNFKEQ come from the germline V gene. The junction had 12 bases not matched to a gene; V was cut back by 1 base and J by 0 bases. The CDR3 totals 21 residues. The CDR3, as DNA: TGTGCCAGCAGCCAAGTGTTTCGGTGGGACAGGGGAAGCTCCTATAATTCACCCCTCCACTTT. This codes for CASSQVFRWDRGSSYNSPLHF.

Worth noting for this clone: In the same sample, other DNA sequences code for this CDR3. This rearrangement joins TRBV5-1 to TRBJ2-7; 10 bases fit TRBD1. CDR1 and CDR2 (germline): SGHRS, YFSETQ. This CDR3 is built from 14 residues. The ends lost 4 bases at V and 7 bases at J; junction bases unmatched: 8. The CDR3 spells CASSLGTGVGEQYF. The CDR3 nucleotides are TGCGCCAGCAGCCTAGGGACAGGGGTTGGGGAGCAGTACTTC. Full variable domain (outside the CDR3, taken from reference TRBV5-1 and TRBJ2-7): KAGVTQTPRYLIKTRGQQVTLSCSPISGHRSVSWYQQTPGQGLQFLFEYFSETQRNKGNFPGRFSGRQFSNSRSEMNVSTLELGDSALYLCASSLGTGVGEQYFGPGTRLTVT.

DNA for the CDR3: TGTGCCAGCAGTGAATCTGGGAGGCCCCAGCATTTT. It specifies CASSESGRPQHF. V gene TRBV6-5 combines with J gene TRBJ1-5; no clear D. Between the trimmed V and J ends, which lost 5 bases and 9 bases, there was a span of 11 bases. This CDR3 has 12 amino acids. Germline V gene data show CDR1 as MNHEY and CDR2 as SVGAGI.

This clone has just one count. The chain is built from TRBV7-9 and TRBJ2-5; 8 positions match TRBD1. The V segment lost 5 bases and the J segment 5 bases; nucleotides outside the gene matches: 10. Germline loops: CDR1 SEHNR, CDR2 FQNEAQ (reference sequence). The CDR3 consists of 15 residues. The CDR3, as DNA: TGTGCCAGCAGCCCGCGGGACAGGTTGATTGAGACCCAGTACTTC. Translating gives CASSPRDRLIETQYF.